Listed below are T cell receptor beta chains from one sample, sequenced in a study of cytomegalovirus exposure and HLA in healthy donors. Libraries were prepared by immunoSEQ multiplex PCR; TCRdb keeps only in-frame clonotypes and omits some of them. Seen here are around 150,000 clones, about 80% observed once, and the top ten hold 3% to 4.5%. The source material was PBMCs. All receptors come from a man between 25 and 39 years old in good health and CMV-seropositive. CDR3s include the opening cysteine and the closing phenylalanine or tryptophan. The order of the fields is D gene, clone size, J gene, V gene, CDR3 protein, CDR3 DNA. D genes are given only for firm matches. The size of a clone is reported for some rows only, either as once, few or many, or as a class for expanded clones.

TRBD2	NA	TRBJ2-7	TRBV28	CASSTIAGGPFEQYF	TGTGCCAGCAGTACCATAGCGGGGGGGCCGTTCGAGCAGTACTTC
NA	NA	TRBJ2-1	TRBV11-2	CASSVGTNLYNEQFF	TGTGCCAGCAGCGTCGGGACAAACCTTTACAATGAGCAGTTCTTC
NA	NA	TRBJ2-1	TRBV7-9	CASSLPQLNNEQFF	TGTGCCAGCAGCTTACCACAGCTAAACAATGAGCAGTTCTTC
NA	NA	TRBJ1-2	TRBV4-3	CASSHRGANYGYTF	TGCGCCAGCAGCCACAGGGGAGCTAACTATGGCTACACCTTC
NA	NA	TRBJ1-6	TRBV30	CAWSQSRVYNSPLHF	TGTGCCTGGAGTCAGAGCCGGGTCTATAATTCACCCCTCCACTTT
TRBD1	NA	TRBJ1-1	TRBV5-1	CASSLATGGTEAFF	TGCGCCAGCAGCTTGGCCACAGGGGGCACTGAAGCTTTCTTT
TRBD1	NA	TRBJ1-2	TRBV29-1	CSVDPLTGDYGYTF	TGCAGCGTGGACCCTCTAACAGGGGACTATGGCTACACCTTC
TRBD2	NA	TRBJ2-3	TRBV7-2	CASSSLAGGDTQYF	TGTGCCAGCAGCTCCCTAGCGGGGGGAGATACGCAGTATTTT
TRBD1	once	TRBJ1-2	TRBV7-2	CASSLEYRGRWYGYTF	TGTGCCAGCAGCTTAGAATACAGGGGGAGATGGTATGGCTACACCTTC
NA	NA	TRBJ2-2	TRBV4-1	CASSHPGLNGELFF	TGCGCCAGCAGCCATCCCGGTTTGAACGGGGAGCTGTTTTTT
NA	once	TRBJ2-5	TRBV5-1	CASSLWAGEETQYF	TGCGCCAGCAGCCTCTGGGCAGGGGAAGAGACCCAGTACTTC
TRBD1	NA	TRBJ2-2	TRBV5-1	CASSTQGARSTGELFF	TGCGCCAGCAGCACTCAGGGGGCGCGGAGCACCGGGGAGCTGTTTTTT
TRBD2	NA	TRBJ2-1	TRBV2	CASREVAGATEQFF	TGTGCCAGCAGGGAGGTAGCGGGGGCTACTGAGCAGTTCTTC
TRBD2	NA	TRBJ2-7	TRBV7-2	CASSLGGSGGYEQYF	TGTGCCAGCAGCTTAGGCGGTAGCGGGGGTTACGAGCAGTACTTC
NA	NA	TRBJ2-3	TRBV9	CASSTSGTSSTDTQYF	TGTGCCAGCAGTACGAGCGGAACGTCTAGCACAGATACGCAGTATTTT
TRBD1	few	TRBJ2-2	TRBV2	CASSDPGTGSNTGELFF	TGTGCCAGCAGTGATCCCGGGACAGGGTCGAACACCGGGGAGCTGTTTTTT
NA	NA	TRBJ2-5	TRBV7-9	CASSPTGRSLETQYF	TGTGCCAGCAGCCCGACCGGCAGGTCCCTGGAGACCCAGTACTTC
TRBD2	once	TRBJ2-3	TRBV5-1	CASSLGLAGTDTQYF	TGCGCCAGCAGCCTGGGACTAGCAGGCACAGATACGCAGTATTTT
TRBD1	NA	TRBJ1-1	TRBV7-3	CASSLLGTGRTEAFF	TGTGCCAGCAGCTTACTTGGGACAGGGCGGACTGAAGCTTTCTTT
NA	NA	TRBJ2-5	TRBV6-6	CASSPKETQYF	TGTGCCAGCAGTCCCAAAGAGACCCAGTACTTC
TRBD1	NA	TRBJ2-5	TRBV7-8	CASSFGSGGNQETQYF	TGTGCCAGCAGCTTCGGGTCAGGGGGCAATCAAGAGACCCAGTACTTC
TRBD1	NA	TRBJ1-2	TRBV4-1	CASSQGTGYGYTF	TGCGCCAGCAGCCAGGGGACAGGCTATGGCTACACCTTC
TRBD1	once	TRBJ2-7	TRBV7-2	CASSLVQGAGEQYF	TGTGCCAGCAGCTTAGTACAGGGGGCGGGGGAGCAGTACTTC
TRBD2	once	TRBJ2-7	TRBV9	CASSPRTSGGSVEQYF	TGTGCCAGCAGCCCCCGGACTAGCGGGGGGAGCGTCGAGCAGTACTTC
TRBD2	once	TRBJ2-2	TRBV29-1	CSVVGTSGTGELFF	TGCAGCGTTGTTGGGACTAGCGGGACCGGGGAGCTGTTTTTT
TRBD1	NA	TRBJ2-1	TRBV5-1	CASSLVGQAHNEQFF	TGCGCCAGCAGCTTGGTTGGACAGGCGCACAATGAGCAGTTCTTC
NA	NA	TRBJ2-2	TRBV9	CASSVHGQYTGELFF	TGTGCCAGCAGCGTACATGGACAGTACACCGGGGAGCTGTTTTTT
TRBD2	NA	TRBJ2-2	TRBV7-2	CASSPQLGRGATGELFF	TGTGCCAGCAGCCCACAACTTGGGCGGGGGGCGACCGGGGAGCTGTTTTTT
TRBD2	NA	TRBJ2-5	TRBV6-1	CASSDTILAVGSQETQYF	TGTGCCAGCAGTGACACCATCCTAGCGGTTGGATCCCAAGAGACCCAGTACTTC
NA	NA	TRBJ1-5	TRBV11-2	CASSRSAGQPQHF	TGTGCCAGCAGCCGGTCGGCGGGTCAGCCCCAGCATTTT
TRBD1	NA	TRBJ1-2	TRBV6-5	CASRAGQALGYTF	TGTGCCAGCAGAGCTGGACAGGCCCTAGGCTACACCTTC
TRBD2	NA	TRBJ2-3	TRBV5-4	CASSLAGRGDTQYF	TGTGCCAGCAGCTTGGCCGGGCGGGGGGATACGCAGTATTTT
NA	NA	TRBJ2-3	TRBV29-1	CSVMTGPSTDTQYF	TGCAGCGTTATGACAGGACCTAGCACAGATACGCAGTATTTT
NA	NA	TRBJ2-3	TRBV7-2	CASSGYGDTQYF	TGTGCCAGCAGCGGCTACGGGGATACGCAGTATTTT
TRBD1	NA	TRBJ2-7	TRBV4-1	CASSQVRGSYEQYF	TGCGCCAGCAGCCAAGTCAGGGGGTCCTACGAGCAGTACTTC
NA	NA	TRBJ1-2	TRBV9	CASQLPGQDNYGYTF	TGTGCCAGCCAGCTTCCGGGACAAGATAACTATGGCTACACCTTC
TRBD1	NA	TRBJ1-2	TRBV4-1	CASSQSGTGAGGYTF	TGCGCCAGCAGCCAATCCGGGACAGGGGCTGGTGGCTACACCTTC
NA	NA	TRBJ2-6	TRBV27	CASSLGARTLSGANVLTF	TGTGCCAGCAGTTTAGGGGCCAGGACCCTCTCTGGGGCCAACGTCCTGACTTTC
TRBD1	NA	TRBJ2-2	TRBV5-1	CASNIQGVNANTGELFF	TGCGCCAGCAACATACAGGGGGTGAACGCGAACACCGGGGAGCTGTTTTTT